This T cell receptor (beta chain) was profiled in a study of blood T cell repertoires in COVID-19. Study information: Italy, Spain and the United States were the sources of the convalescent and acute COVID-19 samples. T cells, B-cell-depleted T cells, or PBMCs supplied cDNA or gDNA.

The repertoire was sequenced with immunoSEQ multiplex PCR; TCRdb's copy has only in-frame clones and lacks some. The table includes under 200,000 clones, roughly 86% detected once. CDR1 SGHNT and CDR2 YYREEE come from the germline V gene (reference sequence). This CDR3 region has 16 residues. V lost 0 bases and J 4 bases, leaving 16 bases between the germline ends. This clone was detected only once. The chain couples TRBV5-4 to TRBJ1-2; D might be TRBD1 (5 bases). This clonotype was sampled from a man in his sixties or seventies with acute or convalescent COVID-19. The sequencing input was peripheral blood. The DNA for the CDR3 is TGTGCCAGCAGCTTGGGACAGCTCCTTGGGCCCTATGGCTACACCTTC. Amino acids: CASSLGQLLGPYGYTF.